These T cell receptor beta chains were read from a single sample in a study of patients and donors after allogeneic stem cell transplantation. TCRdb re-analysed the RT-PCR reads in MiXCR, keeping a single row per CDR3 protein. In the table there are 150,000 to 200,000 distinct CDR3 sequences, approximately 25% of which are singletons. Sequenced material: blood, either unsorted or a sorted T cell fraction (not recorded which). These receptors came from a human donor who was either an allogeneic HSCT recipient or a stem cell or donor lymphocyte infusion donor (not recorded which). It is not recorded whose cells these are; they may come from a transplant donor. Each CDR3 is given with its conserved first and last residue. A D gene is named only where the DNA matches it firmly. Size tells how often a clone was seen (once, few, many) or the class of an expanded clone, and some rows leave it out.

size	D	V	J	CDR3	DNA
NA	TRBD1	TRBV25-1	TRBJ2-7	CASSDSTGAIYEQYF	TGTGCCAGCAGTGACTCGACAGGGGCCATCTACGAGCAGTACTTC
NA	TRBD1	TRBV12-3/TRBV12-4	TRBJ1-2	CAIRGAGASGYTF	TGTGCCATCAGGGGGGCAGGGGCAAGTGGCTACACCTTC
NA	NA	TRBV12-3/TRBV12-4	TRBJ2-1	CASSLTSGLLSYNEQFF	TGTGCCAGCAGTTTAACTTCCGGACTCCTCTCCTACAATGAGCAGTTCTTC
few	NA	TRBV7-8	TRBJ1-3	CASSLGGGLGNTIYF	TGTGCCAGCAGCTTAGGTGGGGGGCTAGGAAACACCATATATTTT
few	NA	TRBV4-1	TRBJ1-2	CASSQGGGNYGYTF	TGCGCCAGCAGCCAAGGGGGAGGGAACTATGGCTACACCTTC
NA	NA	TRBV24-1	TRBJ1-5	CATSDTEYQPQHF	TGTGCCACCAGTGACACGGAATATCAGCCCCAGCATTTT
NA	NA	TRBV5-1	TRBJ2-2	CASSRGSRSNTGELFF	TGCGCCAGCAGCCGAGGGAGCAGATCAAACACCGGGGAGCTGTTTTTT
few	TRBD2	TRBV24-1	TRBJ2-3	CATSGSGSGADTQYF	TGTGCCACCAGTGGGAGCGGGAGTGGAGCAGATACGCAGTATTTT
NA	NA	TRBV7-2	TRBJ1-6	CASSPVRGIGNSPLHF	TGTGCCAGCAGCCCGGTGAGGGGGATAGGGAATTCACCCCTCCACTTT
NA	NA	TRBV5-1	TRBJ1-1	CASSLEPWGRKNQAFF	TGCGCCAGCAGCCTAGAGCCGTGGGGTAGGAAGAACCAAGCTTTCTTT
NA	TRBD1	TRBV20-1	TRBJ1-2	CSAKVRGLSGYTF	TGCAGTGCTAAAGTCAGGGGGCTTAGTGGCTACACCTTC
few	NA	TRBV7-2	TRBJ1-2	CASSLRQEQVNYGYTF	TGTGCCAGCAGCTTAAGGCAGGAGCAGGTTAACTATGGCTACACCTTC
few	TRBD1	TRBV5-8	TRBJ1-1	CASSLWTGENTEAFF	TGTGCCAGCAGCTTGTGGACAGGGGAAAACACTGAAGCTTTCTTT
NA	TRBD1	TRBV12-3/TRBV12-4	TRBJ2-7	CASSLWDRGVHEQYF	TGTGCCAGCAGTTTATGGGACAGGGGGGTCCACGAGCAGTACTTC
few	TRBD1	TRBV19	TRBJ1-1	CASSGRGRFSLNTEAFF	TGTGCCAGTAGTGGTAGGGGGCGATTTAGTTTGAACACTGAAGCTTTCTTT
few	NA	TRBV19	TRBJ1-5	CASSGPEGNQPQHF	TGTGCCAGTAGCGGGCCAGAAGGGAATCAGCCCCAGCATTTT
NA	TRBD2	TRBV7-8	TRBJ2-1	CASTNLPREGTYNEQFF	TGTGCCAGCACCAACCTCCCCCGGGAGGGCACCTACAATGAGCAGTTCTTC
few	NA	TRBV10-3	TRBJ1-5	CAISESAGKNQPQHF	TGTGCCATCAGTGAGTCGGCAGGGAAGAATCAGCCCCAGCATTTT
NA	TRBD1	TRBV7-9	TRBJ1-1	CASSPGQGAFF	TGTGCCAGCAGCCCTGGACAGGGAGCTTTCTTT
NA	NA	TRBV24-1	TRBJ2-1	CATSDAGREQFF	TGTGCCACCAGTGACGCTGGGAGGGAGCAGTTCTTC
NA	NA	TRBV9	TRBJ1-2	CASSAQGRSYGYTF	TGTGCCAGCAGCGCCCAGGGTAGGAGCTATGGCTACACCTTC
many	TRBD1	TRBV9	TRBJ1-5	CASSGRQGMMSNQPQHF	TGTGCCAGCAGCGGACGACAGGGGATGATGAGCAATCAGCCCCAGCATTTT
NA	NA	TRBV9	TRBJ2-1	CASKRGNEQFF	TGTGCCAGCAAAAGGGGTAATGAGCAGTTCTTC
NA	NA	TRBV29-1	TRBJ1-1	CSVPRGPNTEAFF	TGCAGCGTCCCGCGGGGGCCTAACACTGAAGCTTTCTTT
NA	NA	TRBV10-3	TRBJ2-7	CASAIGFYEQYF	TGTGCCAGCGCGATTGGATTCTACGAGCAGTACTTC